Listed below are T cell receptor beta chains from one sample, sequenced in a study of blood T cell repertoires in COVID-19. The repertoire was sequenced with immunoSEQ multiplex PCR; TCRdb's copy has only in-frame clones and lacks some. Among under 350,000 clones listed, 89% were seen once. Material: peripheral blood. These receptor sequences come from a man aged 50-60 years with acute or convalescent COVID-19. CDR3s include the opening cysteine and the closing phenylalanine or tryptophan. The D gene is left open where the match is weak. Only part of the rows carry a size: once, few, many, or a class if the clone is expanded.

- TRBJ1-2 TRBV6-1 - TGTGCCAGCAGTGCCGGCGGGAAACCTTCTAACTATGGCTACACCTTC CASSAGGKPSNYGYTF
- TRBJ1-1 TRBV19 - TGTGCCAGTAGTTCGGTTCTGAACACTGAAGCTTTCTTT CASSSVLNTEAFF
once TRBJ1-5 TRBV19 - TGTGCCAGTAGATACCTTAGGGGAGGCAGCAATCAGCCCCAGCATTTT CASRYLRGGSNQPQHF
- TRBJ1-1 TRBV11-2 TRBD1 TGTGCCAGCAAAATCCGACAGGGTAACACTGAAGCTTTCTTT CASKIRQGNTEAFF
- TRBJ2-6 TRBV6-1 TRBD2 TGTGCCAGCAGTGTAGCGGGGCCCGGGGCCAACGTCCTGACTTTC CASSVAGPGANVLTF
- TRBJ1-2 TRBV30 - TGTGCCTGGAGTGCCCTGCAGGGGGGCTACACCTTC CAWSALQGGYTF
- TRBJ1-2 TRBV20-1 - TGCAGTGCTCGGGAGACGTATGGCTACACCTTC CSARETYGYTF
- TRBJ1-1 TRBV7-8 - TGTGCCAGCAGCTTACTGTCGCAGGGATCAACTGAAGCTTTCTTT CASSLLSQGSTEAFF
- TRBJ2-3 TRBV3-1/TRBV3-2 TRBD2 TGTGCCAGCAGCCTGCGGGGGGCGGAAGATACGCAGTATTTT CASSLRGAEDTQYF
- TRBJ2-1 TRBV19 TRBD2 TGTGCCAGTAGTCTGACTAGCGGGGGCCCTAGTTACAATGAGCAGTTCTTC CASSLTSGGPSYNEQFF
- TRBJ1-1 TRBV2 - TGTGCCAGCAGGGACAGTGAAGCTTTCTTT CASRDSEAFF
- TRBJ2-2 TRBV10-1 TRBD1 TGCGCCAGCAGTGTAGACAGGGGGCTCACCGGGGAGCTGTTTTTT CASSVDRGLTGELFF
- TRBJ1-6 TRBV3-1/TRBV3-2 - TGTGCCAGCAGCCAAGTCCAGGGTGGTTCACCCCTCCACTTT CASSQVQGGSPLHF
- TRBJ2-1 TRBV7-2 - TGTGCCAGCAGCTTTACCGGGACTGTGGGCAATGAGCAGTTCTTC CASSFTGTVGNEQFF
- TRBJ2-3 TRBV24-1 TRBD1 TGTGCCACCAGCCGAGGGGGCTTGGGGGCCACAGATACGCAGTATTTT CATSRGGLGATDTQYF
- TRBJ2-3 TRBV5-1 TRBD1 TGCGCCAGCAGCGCCGGACAGGGATCAGATACGCAGTATTTT CASSAGQGSDTQYF
- TRBJ1-2 TRBV2 - TGTGCCAGCAGTGAAAACAGGGATGGCTACACCTTC CASSENRDGYTF
- TRBJ1-1 TRBV6-6 TRBD1 TGTGCCAGCAGCTCCACCGGGACAGGGAACACTGAAGCTTTCTTT CASSSTGTGNTEAFF
- TRBJ2-3 TRBV4-1 - TGCGCCAGCAGCCAAGGGGTCTTTGCGGGGGCCACAGATACGCAGTATTTT CASSQGVFAGATDTQYF
- TRBJ1-2 TRBV5-1 - TGCGCCAGCAGCTTGGATACGGGTCGGGTCTATGGCTACACCTTC CASSLDTGRVYGYTF
- TRBJ2-3 TRBV5-1 TRBD2 TGCGCCAGCAGCTTGGCCGATCTAGCGGGGGGAGTAAGCACAGATACGCAGTATTTT CASSLADLAGGVSTDTQYF
- TRBJ1-1 TRBV10-2 - TGCGCCAGCCGAAGGCAGGGTTCCCTTGAAGCTTTCTTT CASRRQGSLEAFF
- TRBJ2-3 TRBV12-3/TRBV12-4 - TGTGCCAGCAGATCCGGGGGCACAGATACGCAGTATTTT CASRSGGTDTQYF
- TRBJ2-7 TRBV7-6 - TGTGCCAGCAGCTTATGGGAGACGGGCCGCTACGAGCAGTACTTC CASSLWETGRYEQYF
- TRBJ1-1 TRBV9 TRBD1 TGTGCCAGCAGCGTAGAACCAGGGGGCGCGGGAACTGAAGCTTTCTTT CASSVEPGGAGTEAFF
- TRBJ1-5 TRBV6-5 TRBD1 TGTGCCAGCAGTTACTCGGGACAGCAGCCCCAGCATTTT CASSYSGQQPQHF
- TRBJ2-7 TRBV12-3/TRBV12-4 - TGTGCCAGCAGTTTAGGGGCATACGAGCAGTACTTC CASSLGAYEQYF
- TRBJ2-1 TRBV20-1 TRBD2 TGCAGTGCTGTCGGGGGGAATGAGCAGTTCTTC CSAVGGNEQFF
once TRBJ2-7 TRBV5-6 TRBD1 TGTGCCAGCAGCTTGGAACCAGGGGGTAACGACGAGCAGTACTTC CASSLEPGGNDEQYF
few TRBJ2-7 TRBV21-1 - TGTGCCAGTAACTGGACAGGGGATTTTCTCTACGAGCAGTACTTC CASNWTGDFLYEQYF
- TRBJ1-4 TRBV11-2 TRBD1 TGTGCCAGCAGCAGGAGGGACAGTCGAGAAAAACTGTTTTTT CASSRRDSREKLFF
- TRBJ1-2 TRBV7-3 TRBD1 TGTGCCAGCAGCTTAGTCCCGGGACAGGGTACTAACTATGGCTACACCTTC CASSLVPGQGTNYGYTF
- TRBJ2-2 TRBV9 TRBD2 TGTGCCAGCAGCGTGGGACTAGTGAACACCGGGGAGCTGTTTTTT CASSVGLVNTGELFF
- TRBJ2-2 TRBV3-1/TRBV3-2 - TGTGCCAGCAGCTCGTGGCGCGGGAACACCGGGGAGCTGTTTTTT CASSSWRGNTGELFF
- TRBJ1-5 TRBV3-1/TRBV3-2 - TGTGCCAGCAGCCAAGATCAGGCCAGGGGTCAGCCCCAGCATTTT CASSQDQARGQPQHF
- TRBJ2-2 TRBV3-1/TRBV3-2 - TGTGCCAGCAGCCAAGGAGCTGGTGGGCCCACCGGGGAGCTGTTTTTT CASSQGAGGPTGELFF
- TRBJ1-6 TRBV27 - TGTGCCAGCAGTTTAAAGCGCCAGGGAGGTACACCCCTCCACTTT CASSLKRQGGTPLHF
- TRBJ2-7 TRBV19 - TGTGCCAGTAAGGGGAACGGCTACGAGCAGTACTTC CASKGNGYEQYF
- TRBJ2-2 TRBV19 - TGTGCCAGTAGTTCGACACCAGGGTTACCCGGGGAGCTGTTTTTT CASSSTPGLPGELFF
- TRBJ1-5 TRBV5-1 TRBD1 TGCGCCAGCAGCTTATCGACAGGGAGCAATCAGCCCCAGCATTTT CASSLSTGSNQPQHF
- TRBJ1-6 TRBV15 TRBD1 TGTGCCACCAGCAGGGACAGGGTGGATTCACCCCTCCACTTT CATSRDRVDSPLHF
- TRBJ2-1 TRBV29-1 - TGCAGCTCTGGGGGGGGCGGGTACAATGAGCAGTTCTTC CSSGGGGYNEQFF
- TRBJ1-6 TRBV15 - TGTGCCACCAGCAGAGACGGGATGCCGGTTTCACCCCTCCACTTT CATSRDGMPVSPLHF
- TRBJ1-1 TRBV30 - TGTGCCTGGAGTGAACAAGGGAGACTCAGTCCTGAAGCTTTCTTT CAWSEQGRLSPEAFF
- TRBJ1-1 TRBV5-5 TRBD1 TGTGCCAGCAGCTTAACAGGGGACACTGAAGCTTTCTTT CASSLTGDTEAFF
- TRBJ1-1 TRBV5-3 TRBD1 TGTGCCAGAAGCTGCAGACAGGGGAACACTGAAGCTTTCTTT CARSCRQGNTEAFF
- TRBJ2-6 TRBV5-1 TRBD1 TGCGCCAGCAGCTTAAACGACAGGGCTGGGGCCAACGTCCTGACTTTC CASSLNDRAGANVLTF
- TRBJ1-2 TRBV9 - TGTGCCAGCAGTCCGAGGCGGATGAACTATGGCTACACCTTC CASSPRRMNYGYTF
- TRBJ2-7 TRBV7-9 - TGTGCCAGCATCCTAACCGGGACATCCTACGAGCAGTACTTC CASILTGTSYEQYF